This T cell receptor (beta chain) was captured by sequencing in a study of early T cells in non-severe SARS-CoV-2 infection. Germline CDR1 is KGHSH and CDR2 is LQKENI. With V trimmed by 6 bases and J by 7 bases, 6 bases remained unmatched. This CDR3 contains 14 residues. This clonotype was detected a few times. TCRdb re-called the 5' RACE reads with MiXCR, one entry per CDR3 protein. The sample shows about 60,000 distinct CDR3 sequences, 5.6% of them seen only once. The receptor's source is an adult who was a healthcare worker with PCR-confirmed SARS-CoV-2 infection or an uninfected control (not recorded which). V is TRBV18 and J is TRBJ2-1; 10 bases match TRBD2. The sample taken for sequencing was whole blood. In DNA, the CDR3 is TGTGCCAGCTCTATACGACTAGCGGGTAATGAGCAGTTCTTC. Translated: CASSIRLAGNEQFF.